These 23 T cell receptor beta chains share one sample of origin, sequenced in a study of blood T cell repertoires in COVID-19. Profiling relied on immunoSEQ multiplex PCR, and the TCRdb table lists in-frame clones only, not all of them. The sample consists of about 150,000 clones, around 84% of them appearing once. Specimen: peripheral blood. The receptors stem from a man of 80 years or more with acute or convalescent COVID-19.

The V and J genes are TRBV4-3 and TRBJ2-1, with 11 bases identical to TRBD2. Germline lookup yields CDR1 LGHNA and CDR2 YSLEER. V was clipped by 4 bases and J by 7 bases; unmatched bases: 12. The CDR3 runs 17 residues. This CDR3 is CASSLIAGGVFRNEQFF. As DNA, the CDR3 is TGCGCCAGCAGCCTAATAGCGGGGGGGGTATTTCGGAATGAGCAGTTCTTC.

This clone was detected many times. The chain couples TRBV3-1 (or the pseudogene TRBV3-2) to TRBJ1-2; D remains unclear. The CDR3 has 15 amino acids. Germline assignment: CDR1 LGHDT and CDR2 YNNKEL (reference sequence). V shed 1 base and J shed 8 bases, with 17 bases lying between them. The CDR3 DNA sequence: TGTGCCAGCAGCCAAGCGATCCAAAGCCTGGAGGGCTACACCTTC. Encoded protein: CASSQAIQSLEGYTF.

The chain is built from TRBV5-1 and TRBJ2-2; TRBD1 might be the D (5 bases). Germline CDR1 SGHRS, CDR2 YFSETQ. CDR3 length: 16 residues. Between the trimmed V and J ends, which lost 2 bases and 0 bases, there was a span of 11 bases. The CDR3: CASSFFARANTGELFF. CDR3 DNA: TGCGCCAGCAGCTTCTTTGCCAGGGCGAACACCGGGGAGCTGTTTTTT.

V usage is TRBV10-1 and J usage is TRBJ2-2, with 8 positions matching TRBD2. The length of the CDR3 is 17 residues. V trimming: 5 bases; J trimming: 1 base; junction bases outside the gene matches: 9. CDR1 WNHNN and CDR2 SYGVQD come from the germline V gene (reference sequence). The CDR3 is CASSFRRLAGNTGELFF. Here the CDR3 DNA reads TGCGCCAGCAGTTTTCGGAGGCTAGCGGGGAACACCGGGGAGCTGTTTTTT.

Comment on this clone: The junction shows a germline mismatch at one end, possibly a read error. This chain connects TRBV6-1 to TRBJ2-4, with 9 bases aligning to TRBD1. Per germline, CDR1 MNHNS and CDR2 SASEGT. The CDR3 sequence is 12 residues long. The CDR3 loop is CASSSPGQGYWF. Here the CDR3 DNA reads TGTGCCAGCAGTTCCCCGGGACAGGGTTATTGGTTC.

This clone was counted only a few times. This sequence joins TRBV7-2 and TRBJ1-2; 9 bases agree with TRBD1. The ends lost 2 bases at V and 5 bases at J; junction bases unmatched: 6. The germline V gene encodes CDR1 SGHTA and CDR2 FQGNSA. This CDR3 spans 15 amino acids. The CDR3 DNA reads as TGTGCCAGCAGCTTACAGGTCGACAGGGGGTATGGCTACACCTTC. As protein: CASSLQVDRGYGYTF.

J is TRBJ1-3 and V is TRBV28; 9 bases map to TRBD1. V trimming: 4 bases; J trimming: 2 bases; junction bases outside the gene matches: 6. The CDR3 is 16 amino acids. Germline CDR1 is MDHEN and CDR2 is SYDVKM. The DNA for the CDR3 is TGTGCCAGCAGTTCCCCGGGACAGGGTACTGGAAACACCATATATTTT. It yields the protein CASSSPGQGTGNTIYF.

This chain's CDR3 is CASRIRDRGLAFF. The CDR3 bases are TGTGCCAGCAGGATCCGGGACAGGGGGCTGGCTTTCTTT. The V call is TRBV6-5, the J call TRBJ1-1, with 12 bases matching TRBD1. J was trimmed by 11 bases and V by 6 bases; bases with no gene match: 7. This CDR3 has 13 amino acids. In germline, CDR1 is MNHEY, CDR2 SVGAGI.

J is TRBJ2-1 and V is TRBV28; D not resolved. Looked up from germline, CDR1 is MDHEN and CDR2 is SYDVKM. CDR3 size: 14 residues. V was shortened by 5 bases and J by 4 bases, with 12 bases between the two germline ends. The DNA of the CDR3 is TGTGCCAGCAGTAGCCTCGGTCCTTACAATGAGCAGTTCTTC. Its protein product is CASSSLGPYNEQFF.

Concerning this clone: The junction departs from germline at one end; a sequencing error may be responsible. The V and J genes are TRBV7-2 and TRBJ2-1; D gene uncertain. This CDR3 is built from 15 residues. Per germline, CDR1 SGHTA and CDR2 FQGNSA. DNA for the CDR3: TGTGCCAGCAGATTAGATAGGAGCTCCTACAATGAGCAGTTCTTC. Protein product: CASRLDRSSYNEQFF.

This rearrangement joins TRBV5-1 to TRBJ2-7; 8 bases align to TRBD1. Unmatched junction bases numbered 4, after V lost 4 bases and J lost 1 base. Germline CDR1 reads SGHRS; CDR2 reads YFSETQ. The CDR3 runs 14 residues. This CDR3 reads CASSPGQGSYEQYV. CDR3 sequence (DNA): TGCGCCAGCAGCCCAGGACAGGGTTCCTACGAGCAGTACGTC.

The rearrangement uses TRBV18 and TRBJ1-1, with a possible D match to TRBD1 (6 bases). Trimming shortened V by 3 bases and J by 0 bases, and 14 bases separated the two germline ends. This CDR3 has 16 amino acids. The germline V gene encodes CDR1 KGHSH and CDR2 LQKENI. CDR3 protein: CASSPLDSSMNTEAFF. The CDR3 DNA follows: TGTGCCAGCTCACCCTTGGACAGCTCTATGAACACTGAAGCTTTCTTT. Full variable domain (outside the CDR3, taken from reference TRBV18 and TRBJ1-1): NAGVMQNPRHLVRRRGQEARLRCSPMKGHSHVYWYRQLPEEGLKFMVYLQKENIIDESGMPKERFSAEFPKEGPSILRIQQVVRGDSAAYFCASSPLDSSMNTEAFFGQGTRLTVV.

The chain employs TRBV6-5 and TRBJ2-2; D not resolved. In germline, CDR1 is MNHEY, CDR2 SVGAGI. The CDR3 length is 14 residues. Between the trimmed V and J ends, which lost 4 bases and 0 bases, there was a span of 6 bases. Here the CDR3 reads CASSSETNTGELFF. The CDR3 DNA is TGTGCCAGCAGTTCTGAGACGAACACCGGGGAGCTGTTTTTT.

This chain joins TRBV12-3 or TRBV12-4 and TRBJ1-2; weak D call: TRBD1 (5 bases). This CDR3 region has 13 residues. V lost 1 base and J 3 bases, leaving 6 bases between the germline ends. The DNA for the CDR3 is TGTGCCAGCAGTTTAGGGGGGGACTATGGCTACACCTTC. This translates into CASSLGGDYGYTF.

This chain connects TRBV5-5 to TRBJ2-7, with a weak D call TRBD2 (5 bases). Germline CDR1 SGHKS, CDR2 YYEKEE (reference sequence). V dropped 0 bases and J dropped 1 base, with 11 bases sitting between them. The CDR3 runs 15 residues. For the CDR3, the DNA is TGTGCCAGCAGCTTGGTGGTTAGCGCATCCTACGAGCAGTACGTC. Translation: CASSLVVSASYEQYV.

The chain has TRBV12-3 or TRBV12-4 and TRBJ2-1, with 7 bases identical to TRBD2. The length of the CDR3 is 13 residues. V lost 6 bases to trimming and J lost 12 bases; unmatched junction nucleotides: 11. CDR3 loop: CASSFPGWGGQFF. DNA for the CDR3: TGTGCCAGCAGCTTCCCCGGGTGGGGGGGGCAGTTCTTC.

J is TRBJ2-5 and V is TRBV5-1; a possible D gene is TRBD2 (6 bases). The ends were cut back, 4 bases at V and 4 bases at J, with 14 bases in the middle. The CDR3 is 14 residues long. Germline lookup yields CDR1 SGHRS and CDR2 YFSETQ. CDR3: CASSGTGVPETQYF. DNA of the CDR3: TGCGCCAGCAGCGGCACGGGGGTCCCAGAGACCCAGTACTTC.

CDR3 in DNA: TGTGCCAGCAGCACCAGGACAGGGGACACTGAAGCTTTCTTT. Translated: CASSTRTGDTEAFF. This chain links TRBV5-4 with TRBJ1-1; the match to TRBD1 covers 9 bases. With V trimmed by 4 bases and J by 3 bases, 4 bases remained unmatched. Germline CDR1 and CDR2: SGHNT and YYREEE (reference sequence). The length of the CDR3 is 14 residues.

The chain carries TRBV7-9 and TRBJ2-3, with 10 bases that match TRBD2. V gave up 5 bases and J gave up 4 bases; unmatched junction bases: 6. This CDR3 has 15 residues. CDR1 SEHNR and CDR2 FQNEAQ come from the germline V gene (reference sequence). DNA of the CDR3: TGTGCCAGCAGCCCCGGGCTAGCGGGGGCAGATACGCAGTATTTT. Its protein product is CASSPGLAGADTQYF.

V usage is TRBV5-5 and J usage is TRBJ1-6, with a tentative D call TRBD1 (5 bases). The CDR3 sequence is 14 residues long. Between the trimmed V and J ends, which lost 0 bases and 10 bases, there was a span of 11 bases. Germline CDR1 and CDR2: SGHKS and YYEKEE (reference sequence). The CDR3 DNA follows: TGTGCCAGCAGCTTGGTCACAGGTGACTCACCCCTCCACTTT. Its translation is CASSLVTGDSPLHF.

This clone turned up a few times. J is TRBJ2-7 and V is TRBV5-5, with D possibly being TRBD1 (6 bases). Trimming left V 4 bases short and J 7 bases short, with 12 bases between. This CDR3 contains 12 residues. Germline V gene data show CDR1 as SGHKS and CDR2 as YYEKEE (reference sequence). CDR3 sequence reads: CASSPTGTEQYV. The CDR3 DNA reads TGTGCCAGCAGCCCGACAGGTACGGAGCAGTACGTC.

V usage is TRBV28 and J usage is TRBJ1-5; weak D call: TRBD1 (6 bases). V dropped 5 bases and J dropped 5 bases, with 13 bases sitting between them. Germline V lookup: CDR1 MDHEN, CDR2 SYDVKM. The CDR3 is 14 amino acids. This chain's CDR3 is CASSPDRSDQPQHF. Here the CDR3 DNA reads TGTGCCAGCAGTCCGGACAGATCCGATCAGCCCCAGCATTTT. Full variable domain (rest looked up from reference TRBV28 and TRBJ1-5): DVKVTQSSRYLVKRTGEKVFLECVQDMDHENMFWYRQDPGLGLRLIYFSYDVKMKEKGDIPEGYSVSREKKERFSLILESASTNQTSMYLCASSPDRSDQPQHFGDGTRLSIL.

The chain couples TRBV11-1 to TRBJ2-5; D is unclear. This CDR3 has 14 residues. The V gene lost 2 bases and the J gene lost 5 bases, with 12 bases spanning the gap. Per the germline V gene, CDR1 is SGHAT and CDR2 is FQDESV (reference sequence). The CDR3 bases are TGTGCCAGCAGCTTAATGCAGGTCTCGGAGACCCAGTACTTC. Translated: CASSLMQVSETQYF.